The clone carrying this TCR beta chain appeared once. This record belongs to a study of cytomegalovirus exposure and HLA in healthy donors. PCR used 60 Vbeta primers and 13 Jbeta primers. Assay: immunoSEQ multiplex PCR; the TCRdb copy retains only in-frame clones and omits some. The sample shows approximately 100,000 clones, roughly 80% of them seen only once. The CDR3 is 14 amino acids. Germline CDR1 is SGHRS and CDR2 is YFSETQ. V dropped 0 bases and J dropped 5 bases, with 11 bases sitting between them. The V and J genes are TRBV5-1 and TRBJ1-1; no clear D. The sequence was obtained from a man in his forties in good health and CMV-seronegative. Sequencing used PBMCs. CDR3 nucleotides: TGCGCCAGCAGCTTGGGAGCTGGGGAGACTGAAGCTTTCTTT. Translated: CASSLGAGETEAFF.